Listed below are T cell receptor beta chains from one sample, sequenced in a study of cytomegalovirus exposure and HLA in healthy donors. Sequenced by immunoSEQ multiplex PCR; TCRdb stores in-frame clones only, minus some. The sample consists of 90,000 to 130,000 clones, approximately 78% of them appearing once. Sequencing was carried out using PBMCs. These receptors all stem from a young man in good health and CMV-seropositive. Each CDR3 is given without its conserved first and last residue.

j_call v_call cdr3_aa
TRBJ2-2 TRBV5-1 ASSHDRAVGELF
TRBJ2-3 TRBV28 ASSSRTSGFSQY
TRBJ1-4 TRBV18 ASSPGHNEKLF
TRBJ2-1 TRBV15 ATSRELAANEQF
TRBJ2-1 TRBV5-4 ASRDTSGRLDEQF
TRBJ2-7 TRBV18 ASSPEPGGTYEQY
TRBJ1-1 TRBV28 ASSLGEGRSGNTEAF
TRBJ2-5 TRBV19 ASSIQGLETQY
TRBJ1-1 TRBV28 ASSMTLTIMNTEAF
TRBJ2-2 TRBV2 ASSLGGAVTGELF
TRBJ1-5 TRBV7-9 ASSSLQGPRNQPQH
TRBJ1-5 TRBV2 ASSLESQPQH
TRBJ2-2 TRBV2 ASSQKNTGELF
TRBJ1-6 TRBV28 ASSLLQGYNSPLH
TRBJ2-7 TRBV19 ASSPDRDPYEQY
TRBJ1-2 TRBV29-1 SVDRDREHMGYGYT
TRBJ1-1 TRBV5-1 ASSRGGADTEAF
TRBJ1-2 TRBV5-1 ASSLLTGGATLHGYT
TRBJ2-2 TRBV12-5 ASGLSSGSYANTGELF
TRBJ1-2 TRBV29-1 GAQRRGYGYT
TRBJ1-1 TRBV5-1 ASSGRVRDTEAF
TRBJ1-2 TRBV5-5 ASSPGGEYGYT
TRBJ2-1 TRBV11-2 ASSLGLVLVWEQF
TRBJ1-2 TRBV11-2 ASSSGPQDWANYGYT
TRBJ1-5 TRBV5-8 ASSDGTGVDQPQH
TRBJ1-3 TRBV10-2 ASSGGGDLNTIY
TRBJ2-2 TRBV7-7 ASSDRHRNTGELF
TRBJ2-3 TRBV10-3 AISEWGLGRTDTQY
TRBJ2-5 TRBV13 ASSLAAGEETQY
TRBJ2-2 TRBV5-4 ASSLRFQATGELF
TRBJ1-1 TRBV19 ASSMSAPRFTEAF
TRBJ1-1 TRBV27 ASRGGNTEAF
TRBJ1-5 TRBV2 ASSMTGGSQPQH
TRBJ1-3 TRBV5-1 ASSPGQSSNTIY
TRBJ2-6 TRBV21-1 ASSRDSGANVLT
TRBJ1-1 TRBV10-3 AITSGTGITEAF
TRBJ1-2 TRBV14 ASSARVDYGYT
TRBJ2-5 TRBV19 ASSRQGSGTQY
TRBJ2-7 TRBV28 ASSRFSYEQY
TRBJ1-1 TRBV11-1 ASSGTATITMNTEAF
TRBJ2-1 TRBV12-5 ASANSGVNYAYNEQF
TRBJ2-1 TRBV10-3 AISGQGGSYNEQF
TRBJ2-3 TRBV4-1 ASSRRLAGLTDTQY